The following is a T cell receptor (beta chain) sequence with its context. The data are from a study of blood T cells in healthy people across ages. Primers used in a second PCR of about 7 to 12 cycles were a sample-barcoded 5' primer and a J-beta primer mix. Tagging of each cDNA molecule was performed by a template-switch adaptor with 12 random nucleotides. A single record per CDR3 protein comes from TCRdb applying MiXCR to the 5' RACE reads. The repertoire has around 990,000 distinct CDR3 sequences, less than 45% of them found once; the top ten carry 10% to 15%. Isolation per sample recovered at least 7 million PBMCs. Per sample, no less than 5 micrograms of total RNA were extracted. V lost 1 base to trimming and J lost 0 bases, with 16 bases between them. CDR1 MGHRA and CDR2 YSYEKL come from the germline V gene. The CDR3 is 18 amino acids.

The source is a man between 18 and 29 years old in good health. Sequencing was carried out using blood. The gene calls are TRBV4-1 and TRBJ1-5, with D hard to call. CDR3: CASSQGVSETYSNQPQHF. In DNA, the CDR3 is TGCGCCAGCAGCCAAGGAGTCTCGGAGACCTATAGCAATCAGCCCCAGCATTTT.